The 5 T cell receptor beta chains reported below all come from one sample, sequenced in a study of T cells in Graves' hyperthyroidism and ophthalmopathy. It was RNA transcripts that yielded the amplified TCR beta CDR3 regions. In the first-round RT-PCR of the TCR CDR3, the HTBI primer set was used. TCRdb fed the multiplex PCR reads into MiXCR, producing one record per CDR3 protein. Of some 760,000 distinct CDR3 sequences in the sample, less than 15% are singletons; the top ten hold about 10%. Source material: blood. These TCRs come from a woman aged 18 to 35 with Graves' hyperthyroidism.

This clonotype was picked up many times. The genes are TRBV2 and TRBJ2-1; TRBD1 matches 7 bases. After removal of 8 bases from V and 8 bases from J, the junction contained 6 bases not matched to a gene. Germline assignment: CDR1 SNHLY and CDR2 FYNNEI. This CDR3 has 12 amino acids. The CDR3 protein is CASVRQGDEQFF. CDR3 bases: TGTGCCAGCGTAAGACAGGGTGATGAGCAGTTCTTC.

As to this clonotype: This may be a read error, as it is one base from a much larger clone. The chain combines TRBV18 with TRBJ2-7; D gene unclear. The CDR3 is 14 amino acids. Looked up from germline, CDR1 is KGHSH and CDR2 is LQKENI. The CDR3 sequence: CASSPPQDRYEQHF. The CDR3 bases are TGTGCCAGCTCACCACCCCAGGACCGCTACGAGCAGCACTTC.

In its sample, this clonotype was seen a few times. DNA for the CDR3: TGCAGTGCTAGAGAGTGGACCGGCGGGAGGGCCGTCCATCAGTACTTC. This translates into CSAREWTGGRAVHQYF. The V call is TRBV20-1, the J call TRBJ2-5; 9 bases are shared with TRBD2. V was clipped by 0 bases and J by 11 bases; unmatched bases: 16. Germline CDR1 DFQATT, CDR2 SNEGSKA (reference sequence). This CDR3 has 16 amino acids.

At least ten counts were recorded for this clonotype. V gene TRBV20-1 combines with J gene TRBJ2-1, with 10 nucleotides matching TRBD2. With V trimmed by 3 bases and J by 8 bases, 7 bases remained unmatched. CDR3 length: 14 amino acids. Looked up from germline, CDR1 is DFQATT and CDR2 is SNEGSKA (reference sequence). The CDR3 bases are TGCAGTGCTAGTCTAGCGGGAGATTGGGATGAGCAGTTCTTC. It yields the protein CSASLAGDWDEQFF.

The chain joins TRBV6-2 or TRBV6-3 to TRBJ2-7; the D gene is possibly TRBD1 (6 bases). The CDR3 has 15 amino acids. Germline V lookup: CDR1 MNHEY, CDR2 SVGEGT. Trimming took off 2 bases at V and 4 bases at J, with 15 bases between the two ends. In nucleotides, the CDR3 is TGTGCCAGCAGTTACACGTCACAGGGTGGGTACGAGCAGTACTTC. Amino acids: CASSYTSQGGYEQYF.